In its sample, the clone carrying this T cell receptor (beta chain) was seen once. The primer mix had 60 Vbeta and 13 Jbeta primers. TCRdb's table, derived via immunoSEQ multiplex PCR, lists solely in-frame clones and lacks some. The data contain approximately 150,000 clones, less than 80% of them singletons. The CDR3 length is 15 residues. Trimming removed 4 bases from V and 1 base from J; junction bases left unmatched: 3. Germline assignment: CDR1 LNHDA and CDR2 SQIVND (reference sequence). This sample is part of a study of cytomegalovirus exposure and HLA in healthy donors. The V and J genes are TRBV19 and TRBJ1-5, with 8 positions matching TRBD1. Sequences were obtained from PBMCs. The sequence was obtained from a man aged 35 to 55 in good health and CMV-seronegative. Here the CDR3 DNA reads TGTGCCAGTAGTACCGGGACAGGAAGCAATCAGCCCCAGCATTTT. It translates to CASSTGTGSNQPQHF.